These 9 T cell receptor beta chains came from one sample sequenced in a study of blood T cells in healthy people across ages. A sample-barcoded 5' primer and a J-beta primer mix were used in a second PCR of about 6 to 12 cycles. TCRdb ran MiXCR on the 5' RACE reads and lists one entry per CDR3 protein. The data hold 1.4 million or so distinct CDR3 sequences, with approximately 43% observed a single time. Sequencing input: blood. The receptors derive from a woman aged 18-29 years in good health.

About this clonotype itself: Possible read error: a much larger clone is one base away. The V and J genes are TRBV29-1 and TRBJ2-1, with D possibly being TRBD2 (5 bases). CDR1 is SQVTM, CDR2 ANQGSEA, per germline. The CDR3 covers 11 residues. V was shortened by 7 bases and J by 13 bases, with 17 bases between the two germline ends. The CDR3 DNA sequence: TGCAGCGGGAAAGGACTCTCAGAACAGTTCTTC. This encodes CSGKGLSEQFF.

This clonotype was counted only a few times. The chain couples TRBV4-3 to TRBJ1-2; no firm D call. This CDR3 has 15 amino acids. Germline V gene sequence: CDR1 LGHNA, CDR2 YSLEER. Trimming removed 4 bases from V and 3 bases from J, with 15 bases in between. CDR3: CASSPKPALYYGYTF. CDR3 bases: TGCGCCAGCAGCCCAAAACCCGCCCTCTACTATGGCTACACCTTC.

The chain joins TRBV11-1 to TRBJ1-2, with D perhaps matching TRBD1 (6 bases). The germline CDR1 and CDR2 sequences are SGHAT and FQDESV (reference sequence). The CDR3 covers 17 residues. V shed 5 bases and J shed 1 base, with 20 bases lying between them. CDR3 sequence reads: CASSQNYQGRINYGYTF. The CDR3 DNA reads TGTGCCAGCAGCCAAAATTACCAGGGGCGCATTAACTATGGCTACACCTTC. The variable domain in full, with the rest retrieved from reference TRBV11-1 and TRBJ1-2, is EAEVAQSPRYKITEKSQAVAFWCDPISGHATLYWYRQILGQGPELLVQFQDESVVDDSQLPKDRFSAERLKGVDSTLKIQPAELGDSAMYLCASSQNYQGRINYGYTFGSGTRLTVV.

This clonotype came up many times. V gene TRBV7-2 combines with J gene TRBJ1-2; TRBD1 aligns across 9 bases. Germline CDR1 is SGHTA and CDR2 is FQGNSA. The trim removed 0 bases at V and 2 bases at J, leaving 1 base unmatched. The CDR3 has 15 residues. This CDR3 is CASSLAGTGNYGYTF. The CDR3 DNA reads as TGTGCCAGCAGCTTAGCGGGGACAGGGAACTATGGCTACACCTTC.

The chain recombines TRBV6-2 or TRBV6-3 with TRBJ1-4; D gene ambiguous. The V end lost 6 bases, the J end lost 4 bases, and 12 bases lay between the germline ends. CDR3 length: 14 amino acids. The germline V gene encodes CDR1 MNHEY and CDR2 SVGEGT. Written as DNA, the CDR3 is TGTGCCAGCAGGACCCGGAGGGATAATGAAAAACTGTTTTTT. It yields the protein CASRTRRDNEKLFF.

This chain uses TRBV27 with TRBJ1-3; 8 bases are shared with TRBD1. Germline V lookup: CDR1 MNHEY, CDR2 SMNVEV (reference sequence). This CDR3 is built from 13 residues. The V gene end was trimmed by 7 bases and the J gene end by 3 bases; junction bases not matched to a gene: 2. As DNA, the CDR3 is TGTGCCAGCACAGGGGGCGGTGGAAACACCATATATTTT. Translated: CASTGGGGNTIYF.

V usage is TRBV7-9 and J usage is TRBJ2-1; tentatively, D is TRBD1 (5 bases). Germline CDR1 SEHNR, CDR2 FQNEAQ (reference sequence). This CDR3 is built from 16 residues. Deletions cut 4 bases from V and 1 base from J, with 14 bases between. CDR3 coding DNA: TGTGCCAGCAGCTCGAGAGCAGGGTGGTCCTACAATGAGCAGTTCTTC. This encodes CASSSRAGWSYNEQFF.

This clonotype was detected many times. V usage is TRBV10-3 and J usage is TRBJ2-7, with no clear D. CDR1 and CDR2 (germline): ENHRY, SYGVKD. CDR3 length: 11 amino acids. V gave up 0 bases and J gave up 9 bases, with 6 bases separating them. CDR3 in DNA: TGTGCCATCAGTGAGTCTTTCGCGCAGTACTTC. Translation gives CAISESFAQYF.

Many counts were recorded for this clonotype. The chain carries TRBV7-9 and TRBJ1-2, with a tentative D call TRBD1 (5 bases). Germline loops: CDR1 SEHNR, CDR2 FQNEAQ (reference sequence). Trimming removed 2 bases from V and 8 bases from J, with 12 bases in between. The CDR3 has 13 amino acids. CDR3 protein: CASSLSGPIGYTF. The CDR3 DNA reads TGTGCCAGCAGCTTATCGGGGCCTATCGGCTACACCTTC.